This T cell receptor beta chain was documented in a study of blood T cell repertoires in COVID-19. In the source study's methods: By means of reference gene primer amplification, nucleated cell counts were estimated. The assay was immunoSEQ multiplex PCR, and TCRdb's table has in-frame clones only and misses some. The V and J calls and the clone size are those of that table, but D and trimming were determined from the DNA. Here the sample spans about 160,000 clones, 70% to 90% being singletons. V was pared by 0 bases and J by 4 bases, with 15 bases between. CDR3 length: 16 amino acids. Per germline, CDR1 MNHEY and CDR2 SMNVEV (reference sequence).

This rearrangement joins TRBV27 to TRBJ1-2; no definite D call. The clonotype comes from a man aged 60-69 years who had recovered from COVID-19. The material sequenced was peripheral blood. CDR3 in amino acids: CASSLSGRSKSYGYTF. As DNA, the CDR3 is TGTGCCAGCAGTTTATCAGGCAGGTCAAAGAGCTATGGCTACACCTTC.